The 16 T cell receptor beta chains below were found in one sample sequenced in a study of T cells in Graves' hyperthyroidism and ophthalmopathy. Amplified TCR beta CDR3 regions derived from RNA transcripts. The study used the HTBI primer set for a first-round RT-PCR of the TCR CDR3. TCRdb analysed the multiplex PCR reads with MiXCR anew, one entry per CDR3 protein. The table has 150,000 to 200,000 distinct CDR3 sequences, 9.4% seen once; the top ten hold roughly a fifth. Specimen: blood. The receptors derive from a woman younger than 35 with Graves' hyperthyroidism that later progressed to Graves' ophthalmopathy.

This clonotype has only a few counts. The rearrangement links TRBV4-2 to TRBJ2-1; the D is unclear. The CDR3 totals 15 residues. Germline values: CDR1 LGHNA, CDR2 YNFKEQ. V was trimmed by 0 bases and J by 5 bases, leaving 11 bases between them. Written as DNA, the CDR3 is TGTGCCAGCAGCCAAGATTCGGGCGGACACAATGAGCAGTTCTTC. Translation: CASSQDSGGHNEQFF.

In this sample, this clonotype turned up a few times. This may be a read error: a much more frequent sequence differs by one nucleotide. This chain uses TRBV11-1 with TRBJ2-5; 7 bases are shared with TRBD1. V gave up 3 bases and J gave up 9 bases; unmatched junction bases: 7. CDR3 size: 13 residues. Germline V gene sequence: CDR1 SGHAT, CDR2 FQDESV (reference sequence). CDR3 sequence: CASSFTGDEAQYF. CDR3 DNA: TGTGCCAGCAGCTTTACAGGGGACGAGGCCCAGTACTTC.

This clonotype occurred many times. The chain combines TRBV6-1 with TRBJ2-1, with D unresolved. V lost 3 bases, J lost 3 bases, and 9 bases lay in between. Germline CDR1 and CDR2: MNHNS and SASEGT. The length of the CDR3 is 14 residues. The CDR3 region is CASSEARGYNEQFF. The CDR3 bases are TGTGCCAGCAGTGAGGCCCGTGGCTACAATGAGCAGTTCTTC.

This clonotype was recorded many times. V and J are TRBV30 and TRBJ2-7; D may be TRBD1 (5 bases). Germline assignment: CDR1 GTSNPN and CDR2 SVGIG (reference sequence). V lost 0 bases and J lost 0, with 6 bases in between. The CDR3 sequence is 13 residues long. In DNA, the CDR3 is TGTGCCTGGAGTGTCGACAGCTCCTACGAGCAGTACTTC. This sequence encodes CAWSVDSSYEQYF.

V is TRBV7-2 and J is TRBJ1-1; no clear D. Germline lookup yields CDR1 SGHTA and CDR2 FQGNSA. The CDR3 length is 14 residues. Trimming stripped 1 base from V and 0 bases from J, with 6 bases between. DNA for the CDR3: TGTGCCAGCAGCTTAGGTGTAGTGAACACTGAAGCTTTCTTT. Translated: CASSLGVVNTEAFF.

This clonotype has a single count. This may stem from a read error, because a much larger clone lies one nucleotide away. No conserved phenylalanine or tryptophan is present at the end of the CDR3, so a read error is the likely explanation. The CDR3 bases are TGTGCCAGCAGTGTGCAGCTAAACACTGAAGCTTTCCTT. Protein product: CASSVQLNTEAFL. The genes are TRBV6-4 and TRBJ1-1, with D uncertain. Trimming removed 4 bases at V and 2 bases at J, with 8 bases between. CDR1 and CDR2 (germline): MRHNA, SNTAGT. The CDR3 covers 13 residues.

This clonotype was observed many times. The chain combines TRBV20-1 with TRBJ1-5; D unresolved. Trimming took 1 base from V and 0 from J, leaving 10 bases between them. The CDR3 has 15 amino acids. Germline V gene lookup returns CDR1 DFQATT and CDR2 SNEGSKA (reference sequence). CDR3 DNA: TGCAGTGCTAGAGCACGGGAAAATAGCAATCAGCCCCAGCATTTT. Translation gives CSARARENSNQPQHF.

The CDR3 protein is CASSMGGRLNTEAFF. The CDR3 DNA is TGTGCCAGCAGTATGGGGGGACGGTTGAACACTGAAGCTTTCTTT. The chain is built from TRBV28 and TRBJ1-1; D might be TRBD1 (5 bases). The CDR3 runs 15 residues. Trimming shortened V by 5 bases and J by 0 bases, and 13 bases separated the two germline ends. CDR1 is MDHEN, CDR2 SYDVKM, per germline.

This clonotype has a count of ten or more. The chain couples TRBV4-2 to TRBJ1-1, with 7 bases fitting TRBD1. The CDR3 contains 15 residues. V lost 4 bases, J lost 1 base, and 6 bases stayed unmatched. CDR1 and CDR2 from the germline V gene are LGHNA and YNFKEQ. The CDR3 bases are TGTGCCAGCAGCCGAACGGGACAGTCGAACACTGAAGCTTTCTTT. Translated, it gives CASSRTGQSNTEAFF.

This clonotype was seen repeatedly, ten times or more. V is TRBV19 and J is TRBJ1-1; 8 bases are shared with TRBD1. Trimming removed 4 bases from V and 4 bases from J; junction bases left unmatched: 11. Germline assignment: CDR1 LNHDA and CDR2 SQIVND (reference sequence). The CDR3 extends over 16 amino acids. The CDR3 sequence is CASSTRTGRGITEAFF. CDR3 in DNA: TGTGCCAGTAGTACTAGGACAGGGAGGGGGATCACTGAAGCTTTCTTT. Based on the CDR3 plus reference TRBV19 and TRBJ1-1, the full variable domain is DGGITQSPKYLFRKEGQNVTLSCEQNLNHDAMYWYRQDPGQGLRLIYYSQIVNDFQKGDIAEGYSVSREKKESFPLTVTSAQKNPTAFYLCASSTRTGRGITEAFFGQGTRLTVV.

This clonotype showed up many times. V usage is TRBV15 and J usage is TRBJ1-1, with a possible D match to TRBD1 (6 bases). Germline CDR1 reads LNHNV; CDR2 reads YYDKDF (reference sequence). There are 16 residues in the CDR3. V dropped 7 bases and J dropped 6 bases, with 24 bases sitting between them. The CDR3 spells CATIKDGGAGLSEAFF. The CDR3 nucleotides read TGTGCCACCATAAAGGATGGGGGGGCCGGGTTATCTGAAGCTTTCTTT.

This clonotype was observed a handful of times. Mismatch with germline at one junction end may stem from a read error. The chain uses TRBV20-1 and TRBJ1-1; no definite D call. Germline-derived CDR1 and CDR2 are DFQATT and SNEGSKA (reference sequence). The CDR3 covers 14 residues. The chain's CDR3 is CSAKLGSLNTGAFF. In nucleotides, the CDR3 is TGCAGTGCCAAACTAGGCAGCCTGAACACTGGAGCTTTCTTT.

This clonotype was found a few times. The chain employs TRBV4-1 and TRBJ1-2; weak D call: TRBD1 (6 bases). V shed 4 bases and J shed 4 bases, with 16 bases lying between them. CDR1 is MGHRA and CDR2 is YSYEKL in the germline V gene. The CDR3 contains 15 residues. CDR3 residues: CASSPSRTARYGYTF. Here the CDR3 DNA reads TGCGCCAGCAGCCCATCCCGGACAGCACGCTATGGCTACACCTTC.

This clonotype was recorded at least ten times. This chain connects TRBV15 to TRBJ2-5; 10 bases are shared with TRBD2. The V gene's germline CDR1 is LNHNV and CDR2 YYDKDF (reference sequence). This CDR3 has 17 amino acids. The trim removed 2 bases at V and 7 bases at J, leaving 13 bases unmatched. Here the CDR3 reads CATSRSRTSGAALTQYF. The CDR3, as DNA: TGTGCCACCAGCAGATCGAGGACTAGCGGAGCAGCCTTGACCCAGTACTTC.

This clonotype was seen at least ten times. This sequence joins TRBV12-3 or TRBV12-4 and TRBJ1-3; 7 positions agree with TRBD1. The CDR3 sequence is 18 residues long. V shed 5 bases and J 0 bases; nucleotides not matched to a gene: 13. The CDR3 spells CASSIGRRAGGSGNTIYF. The CDR3 DNA follows: TGTGCCAGCAGTATCGGAAGACGGGCAGGGGGCTCTGGAAACACCATATATTTT.

This clonotype has only a few counts. This sequence may be a read error, since a much larger clone differs from it by one base. The V call is TRBV2, the J call TRBJ2-1; D is unclear. Trimming cost V 10 bases and J 5 bases, with 9 bases left between them. Germline CDR1 and CDR2: SNHLY and FYNNEI. CDR3 size: 11 residues. CDR3 protein: CATQTHNEQFF. DNA of the CDR3: TGTGCCACCCAAACTCACAATGAGCAGTTCTTC.